Sequencing of this T cell receptor (beta chain) was carried out in a study of T cell changes during pregnancy in multiple sclerosis. Germline V gene lookup returns CDR1 SGHKS and CDR2 YYEKEE (reference sequence). This CDR3 spans 16 amino acids. V dropped 2 bases and J dropped 0; count of bases not matched to a gene: 5. Repertoires were generated with immunoSEQ multiplex PCR, while TCRdb's copy carries only in-frame clones and drops some. The table has 60,000 to 70,000 clones, roughly 89% seen once. The input for sequencing was peripheral blood, taken after pregnancy. This TCR derives from a female donor in good health, enrolled as a control in a pregnancy study. The chain has TRBV5-5 and TRBJ1-5; TRBD1 matches 7 bases. CDR3 coding DNA: TGTGCCAGCAGCTTAACACAGGGGTATAGCAATCAGCCCCAGCATTTT. Encoded protein: CASSLTQGYSNQPQHF.